This is a list of T cell receptor beta chains from one sample in a study of PD-L1 blockade in urothelial cancer. Profiled with immunoSEQ multiplex PCR; TCRdb holds only in-frame clones, not every one. Found here are about 95,000 clones, about nine tenths of them singletons; the top ten hold about 2%. Sequencing was performed on PBMCs, taken around atezolizumab (anti-PD-L1) treatment. These receptor sequences come from a man aged 55 to 69 with urothelial cancer. CDR3s include the opening cysteine and the closing phenylalanine or tryptophan. Fields, in order: V gene, clone size, D gene, J gene, CDR3 DNA, CDR3 protein. A D gene is named only where the DNA matches it firmly. Some rows have no size entry. The others give once, few or many, or a class for an expanded clone.

TRBV5-1	NA	NA	TRBJ1-3	TGCGCCAGCAGCTTACTGAGTACGTCTGGAAACACCATATATTTT	CASSLLSTSGNTIYF
TRBV28	NA	NA	TRBJ2-3	TGTGCCAGCAGTTCCCGTTTGGATACGCAGTATTTT	CASSSRLDTQYF
TRBV27	NA	NA	TRBJ2-7	TGTGCCAGCAGTTTAGCTGGCCCGGGGGAGCAGTACTTC	CASSLAGPGEQYF
TRBV19	NA	NA	TRBJ2-7	TGTGCCAGTAGCGGAACGCAGGGTAACGAGCAGTACTTC	CASSGTQGNEQYF
TRBV6-5	NA	NA	TRBJ2-7	TGTGCCAGCAGTTACACAGGGCTAAGCTACGAGCAGTACTTC	CASSYTGLSYEQYF
TRBV7-9	NA	NA	TRBJ1-6	TGTGCCAGCAGCTTGACATCGAATTCACCCCTCCACTTT	CASSLTSNSPLHF
TRBV9	NA	TRBD2	TRBJ2-3	TGTGCCAGCAGCCCAGGACTAGAAGTCAGGTATTTT	CASSPGLEVRYF
TRBV5-1	NA	TRBD1	TRBJ1-5	TGCGCCAGCAGCTTGGAGACAGGGTGGAATCAGCCCCAGCATTTT	CASSLETGWNQPQHF
TRBV28	NA	TRBD2	TRBJ2-3	TGTGCCGTCCTAGCGGGCACAGATACGCAGTATTTT	CAVLAGTDTQYF
TRBV21-1	few	NA	TRBJ2-4	TGTGCCAGCAGCAAAGGTGCGGGACGGAAGGCCAAAAACATTCAGTACTTC	CASSKGAGRKAKNIQYF
TRBV4-1	NA	NA	TRBJ2-3	TGCGCCAGCAGCCAAGAAAGTCTAGCGCGGGATACGCAGTATTTT	CASSQESLARDTQYF
TRBV19	NA	TRBD1	TRBJ2-3	TGTGCCAGTAGTATAGCCCGGACAGGGGTCGGTCACCGGAGGGCAGCAGATACGCAGTATTTT	CASSIARTGVGHRRAADTQYF
TRBV4-1	NA	NA	TRBJ1-5	TGCGCCAGCAGCCAAGGCACCCAGGGGACATATAGCAATCAGCCCCAGCATTTT	CASSQGTQGTYSNQPQHF
TRBV19	NA	NA	TRBJ1-2	TGTGCCAGTAGTACCGGGACCGAAACGAGGAGGGTTGGCTACACCTTC	CASSTGTETRRVGYTF
TRBV14	once	TRBD1	TRBJ2-7	TGTGCCAGCAGCCACAGGACAGGCCACGAGCAGTACTTC	CASSHRTGHEQYF
TRBV6-6	NA	NA	TRBJ1-2	TGTGCCAGCAGTTCCCCCGGGGAGGCCTATGGCTACACCTTC	CASSSPGEAYGYTF
TRBV4-3	NA	TRBD1	TRBJ2-2	TGCGCCAGCAGCCAAGATCGCGGGACAGGGGGAAAAACCGGGGAGCTGTTTTTT	CASSQDRGTGGKTGELFF
TRBV4-1	NA	TRBD2	TRBJ2-1	TGCGCCAGCAGCCATCTCCAACCGGGACTAGCGGGGGCGAGCTCCTACAATGAGCAGTTCTTC	CASSHLQPGLAGASSYNEQFF
TRBV11-3	NA	TRBD2	TRBJ2-5	TGTGCCAGCAGCTTAACTCTAGCGGGGGGGCCGGAGACCCAGTACTTC	CASSLTLAGGPETQYF
TRBV7-2	once	NA	TRBJ1-2	TGTGCCAGCAGCTACCCCGGGGGTAACTATGGCTACACCTTC	CASSYPGGNYGYTF
TRBV28	NA	TRBD1	TRBJ1-4	TGTGCCAGCAGACTATCGGGACAGAAGAATGAAAAACTGTTTTTT	CASRLSGQKNEKLFF
TRBV5-1	NA	NA	TRBJ1-1	TGCGCCAGCAGCTTCAGGGCGAACACTGAAGCTTTCTTT	CASSFRANTEAFF
TRBV5-1	NA	TRBD2	TRBJ2-1	TGCGCCAGCAGCACCAGCGGGGTCGTTTACAATGAGCAGTTCTTC	CASSTSGVVYNEQFF
TRBV4-3	NA	NA	TRBJ1-4	TGCGCCAGCAGCCAAGATCGGGGAGGGGCTCAAAAACTGTTTTTT	CASSQDRGGAQKLFF
TRBV5-6	NA	NA	TRBJ2-7	TGTGCCAGCAGCGCCCTGGGGACTCCGGGCGAGCAGTACTTC	CASSALGTPGEQYF
TRBV28	few	NA	TRBJ1-5	TGTGCCAGCAGTATCCCTAACGAATTCCAGCCCCAGCATTTT	CASSIPNEFQPQHF
TRBV5-4	NA	NA	TRBJ1-1	TGTGCCAGCAGCTTGACGGCAGACATGAACACTGAAGCTTTCTTT	CASSLTADMNTEAFF
TRBV11-1	NA	NA	TRBJ1-1	TGTGCCAGCAGCTTAGGCGACAACTTCATGAGAGCTTTCTTT	CASSLGDNFMRAFF
TRBV18	NA	NA	TRBJ2-1	TGTGCCAGCTCACCAGGAGGTACAAATGAGCAGTTCTTC	CASSPGGTNEQFF
TRBV6-5	NA	TRBD1	TRBJ1-1	TGTGCCAGCAGTCTACAGACAGGGGTCGCTTTCTTT	CASSLQTGVAFF
TRBV28	NA	TRBD1	TRBJ2-5	TGTGCCAGCAGCCCGGGACAGCAAGAGACCCAGTACTTC	CASSPGQQETQYF
TRBV4-2	NA	NA	TRBJ1-2	TGTGCCAGCAGCCAAGATATCTCCAGTGGCTACACCTTC	CASSQDISSGYTF